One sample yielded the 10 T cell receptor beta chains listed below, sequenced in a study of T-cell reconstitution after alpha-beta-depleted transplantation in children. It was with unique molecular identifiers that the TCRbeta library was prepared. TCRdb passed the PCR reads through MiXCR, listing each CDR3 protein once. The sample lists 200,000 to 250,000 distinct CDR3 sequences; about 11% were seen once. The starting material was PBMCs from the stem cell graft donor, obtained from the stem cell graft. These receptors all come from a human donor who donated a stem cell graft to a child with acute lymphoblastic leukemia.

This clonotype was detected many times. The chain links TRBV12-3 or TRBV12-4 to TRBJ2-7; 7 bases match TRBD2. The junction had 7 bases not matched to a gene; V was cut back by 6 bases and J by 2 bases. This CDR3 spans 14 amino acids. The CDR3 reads CASSPRGRTYEQYF. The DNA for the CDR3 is TGTGCCAGCAGCCCCCGCGGGAGAACCTACGAGCAGTACTTC.

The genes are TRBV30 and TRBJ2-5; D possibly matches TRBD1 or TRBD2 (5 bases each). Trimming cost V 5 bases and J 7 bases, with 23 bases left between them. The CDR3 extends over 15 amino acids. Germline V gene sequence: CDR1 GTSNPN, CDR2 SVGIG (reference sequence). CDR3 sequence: CAWLGDRYPYRTQYF. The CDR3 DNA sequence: TGTGCCTGGCTTGGGGACCGTTATCCATACAGGACCCAGTACTTC. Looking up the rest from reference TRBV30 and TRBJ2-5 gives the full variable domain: SQTIHQWPATLVQPVGSPLSLECTVEGTSNPNLYWYRQAAGRGLQLLFYSVGIGQISSEVPQNLSASRPQDRQFILSSKKLLLSDSGFYLCAWLGDRYPYRTQYFGPGTRLLVL.

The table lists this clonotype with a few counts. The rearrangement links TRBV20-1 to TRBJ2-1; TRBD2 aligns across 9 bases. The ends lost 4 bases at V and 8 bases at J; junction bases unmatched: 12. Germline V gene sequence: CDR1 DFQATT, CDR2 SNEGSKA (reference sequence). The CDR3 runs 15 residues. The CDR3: CSAIRRGGLVDEQFF. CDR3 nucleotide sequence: TGCAGTGCTATTCGGCGGGGGGGACTCGTCGATGAGCAGTTCTTC.

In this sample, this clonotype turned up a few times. CDR3: CSVSGGGGNPPETQYF. CDR3 DNA sequence: TGCAGCGTGTCTGGTGGAGGGGGCAACCCCCCGGAGACCCAGTACTTC. The J gene is TRBJ2-5, the V gene TRBV29-1, with a possible D match to TRBD1 (7 bases). The CDR3 loop spans 16 amino acids. Deletions cut 6 bases from V and 5 bases from J, with 25 bases between. Germline CDR1 is SQVTM and CDR2 is ANQGSEA.

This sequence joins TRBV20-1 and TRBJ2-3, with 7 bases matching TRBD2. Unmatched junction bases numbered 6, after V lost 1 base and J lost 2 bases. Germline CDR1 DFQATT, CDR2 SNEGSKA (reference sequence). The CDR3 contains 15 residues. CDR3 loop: CSARVPAGYTDTQYF. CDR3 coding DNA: TGCAGTGCTAGAGTTCCAGCGGGATACACAGATACGCAGTATTTT.

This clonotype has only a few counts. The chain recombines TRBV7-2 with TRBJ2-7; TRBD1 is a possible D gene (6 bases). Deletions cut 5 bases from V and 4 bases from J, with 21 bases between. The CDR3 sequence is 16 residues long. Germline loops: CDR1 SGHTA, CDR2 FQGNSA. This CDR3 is CASSTLARSGQYEQYF. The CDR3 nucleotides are TGTGCCAGCAGCACGTTAGCCCGATCCGGACAGTACGAGCAGTACTTC. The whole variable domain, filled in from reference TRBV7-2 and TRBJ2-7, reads GAGVSQSPSNKVTEKGKDVELRCDPISGHTALYWYRQSLGQGLEFLIYFQGNSAPDKSGLPSDRFSAERTGGSVSTLTIQRTQQEDSAVYLCASSTLARSGQYEQYFGPGTRLTVT.

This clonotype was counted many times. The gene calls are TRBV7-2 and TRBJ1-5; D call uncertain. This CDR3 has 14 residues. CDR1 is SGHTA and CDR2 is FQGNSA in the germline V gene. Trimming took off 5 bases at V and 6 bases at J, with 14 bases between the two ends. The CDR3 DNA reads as TGTGCCAGCAGCCCCCAGACCCTCGGTCAGCCCCAGCATTTT. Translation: CASSPQTLGQPQHF.

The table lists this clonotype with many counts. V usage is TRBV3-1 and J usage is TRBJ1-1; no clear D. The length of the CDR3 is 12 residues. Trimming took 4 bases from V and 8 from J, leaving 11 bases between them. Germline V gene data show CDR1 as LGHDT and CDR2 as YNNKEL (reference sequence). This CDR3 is CASSRIGNEAFF. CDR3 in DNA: TGTGCCAGCAGCCGTATCGGGAACGAAGCTTTCTTT. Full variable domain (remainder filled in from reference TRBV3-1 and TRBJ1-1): DTAVSQTPKYLVTQMGNDKSIKCEQNLGHDTMYWYKQDSKKFLKIMFSYNNKELIINETVPNRFSPKSPDKAHLNLHINSLELGDSAVYFCASSRIGNEAFFGQGTRLTVV.

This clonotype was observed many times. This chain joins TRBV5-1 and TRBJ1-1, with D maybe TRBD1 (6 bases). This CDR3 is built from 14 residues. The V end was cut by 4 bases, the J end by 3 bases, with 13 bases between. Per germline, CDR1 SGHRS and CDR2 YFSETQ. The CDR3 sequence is CASSGTGQDTEAFF. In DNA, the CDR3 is TGCGCCAGCAGCGGAACAGGGCAGGACACTGAAGCTTTCTTT.

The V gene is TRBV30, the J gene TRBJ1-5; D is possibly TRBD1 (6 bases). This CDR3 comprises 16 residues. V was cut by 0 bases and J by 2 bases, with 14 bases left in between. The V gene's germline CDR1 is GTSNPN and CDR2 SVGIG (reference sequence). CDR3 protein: CAWSVRGGSGNQPQHF. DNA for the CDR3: TGTGCCTGGAGTGTACGGGGGGGCTCGGGCAATCAGCCCCAGCATTTT.